This T cell receptor beta chain was found in a study of CD4 and CD8 cells across lung adenocarcinoma regions. Germline CDR1 SGHAT, CDR2 FQDESV (reference sequence). Germline trimming cut 6 bases from V and 5 bases from J; bases unmatched to any gene: 5. The CDR3 is made up of 15 amino acids. TCRdb analysed the PCR reads with MiXCR anew, one entry per CDR3 protein. The data hold approximately 3,500 distinct CDR3 sequences, with 50% to 65% observed a single time. Donors had localized lung adenocarcinoma, a non-small cell lung cancer. The chain has TRBV11-1 and TRBJ2-2; TRBD2 agrees at 11 bases. The receptor was isolated from a male donor with lung adenocarcinoma. The CD4 and CD8 labels of this study may be unreliable. The specimen was CD4+ T cells from the margin of a lung tumor. CDR3 residues: CASRASGRYTGELFF. The DNA for the CDR3 is TGTGCCAGCAGGGCTAGCGGGAGGTATACCGGGGAGCTGTTTTTT. Using reference TRBV11-1 and TRBJ2-2 for the parts outside the CDR3, the full variable domain is EAEVAQSPRYKITEKSQAVAFWCDPISGHATLYWYRQILGQGPELLVQFQDESVVDDSQLPKDRFSAERLKGVDSTLKIQPAELGDSAMYLCASRASGRYTGELFFGEGSRLTVL.